These 15 T cell receptor beta chains originate from one sample sequenced in a study of CD4 T cells in relation to SARS-CoV-2 and coronaviruses. Their cognate antigens are unknown. CD4+ T cells from unexposed donors were obtained before the COVID-19 pandemic (2011-2018). The cells were cultured for under twelve days before CD4+ T cells were isolated. The protocol was immunoSEQ multiplex PCR, while the TCRdb copy is restricted to in-frame clones and leaves out a portion. The profile shows about 30,000 clones, less than 85% of them singletons. The sequencing input was CD4+ T cells from PBMCs, cultured in vitro. The receptors were sampled from a human donor in good health.

V usage is TRBV7-3 and J usage is TRBJ2-2, with D perhaps TRBD2 (6 bases). CDR1 SGHTA and CDR2 FQGTGA come from the germline V gene. The CDR3 runs 16 residues. V was pared by 6 bases and J by 2 bases, with 16 bases between. The CDR3: CASRLNGGVNTGELFF. Here the CDR3 DNA reads TGTGCCAGCAGGCTCAACGGGGGAGTAAACACCGGGGAGCTGTTTTTT.

The chain recombines TRBV27 with TRBJ1-5, with unresolved D. With 2 bases removed from V and 4 bases from J, the gap between germline ends came to 12 bases. This CDR3 contains 15 residues. Germline values: CDR1 MNHEY, CDR2 SMNVEV (reference sequence). In nucleotides, the CDR3 is TGTGCCAGCAGTTTAGACCGCAGGAGAAATCAGCCCCAGCATTTT. It is translated as CASSLDRRRNQPQHF.

The V call is TRBV7-2, the J call TRBJ2-1, with D unclear. The germline V gene encodes CDR1 SGHTA and CDR2 FQGNSA. With 2 bases removed from V and 0 bases from J, the gap between germline ends came to 5 bases. The CDR3 consists of 14 residues. The CDR3 DNA is TGTGCCAGCAGCTTAAAAAACTCCTACAATGAGCAGTTCTTC. Translation: CASSLKNSYNEQFF.

This clone was counted between two and nine times. The chain couples TRBV30 to TRBJ1-1; D is unclear. V lost 7 bases, J lost 4 bases, and 16 bases lay in between. The CDR3 has 13 residues. Germline CDR1 is GTSNPN and CDR2 is SVGIG (reference sequence). Here the CDR3 DNA reads TGTGCCTACCTGCCTCAACCCTCCACTGAAGCTTTCTTT. It is translated as CAYLPQPSTEAFF.

This rearrangement joins TRBV5-1 to TRBJ2-5; 9 nucleotides align to TRBD2. V trimming: 4 bases; J trimming: 1 base; junction bases outside the gene matches: 14. The germline gives CDR1 SGHRS, CDR2 YFSETQ. The length of the CDR3 is 18 residues. DNA of the CDR3: TGCGCCAGCAGCCCCAAGGGGCTAGCGGGAACATTCCAAGAGACCCAGTACTTC. This translates into CASSPKGLAGTFQETQYF.

This chain links TRBV12-3 or TRBV12-4 with TRBJ1-3; D unresolved. The CDR3 loop spans 13 amino acids. Between the trimmed V and J ends, which lost 5 bases and 1 base, there was a span of 6 bases. The CDR3 sequence: CASSLRSGNTIYF. Written as DNA, the CDR3 is TGTGCCAGCAGTCTTCGGTCTGGAAACACCATATATTTT.

The CDR3 protein is CASSSQNRMGRPNSGANVLTF. The CDR3 DNA sequence: TGTGCCAGCAGCAGCCAAAACCGAATGGGACGGCCCAACTCTGGGGCCAACGTCCTGACTTTC. The V gene is TRBV3-1 (or the pseudogene TRBV3-2), the J gene TRBJ2-6; D assignment may be TRBD1 or TRBD2 (5 bases each). V shed 5 bases and J shed 0 bases, with 26 bases lying between them. The CDR3 loop spans 21 amino acids. Per germline, CDR1 LGHDT and CDR2 YNNKEL (reference sequence).

This clone was recorded only once. CDR3 nucleotides: TGTGCTAGTGGTTTGGTACTCGGCAGGGGGCCCGGGGCCAACGTCCTGACTTTC. Amino acid sequence: CASGLVLGRGPGANVLTF. The rearrangement uses TRBV12-5 and TRBJ2-6; 8 bases align to TRBD1. With V trimmed by 0 bases and J by 4 bases, 8 bases remained unmatched. Germline V lookup: CDR1 LGHNT, CDR2 FRNRAP. The CDR3 has 18 amino acids.

This chain links TRBV7-3 with TRBJ1-1; D is undetermined. Per germline, CDR1 SGHTA and CDR2 FQGTGA. CDR3 length: 13 amino acids. The V end was cut by 3 bases, the J end by 1 base, with 6 bases between. This CDR3 is CASSFSQNTEAFF. The CDR3 nucleotides are TGTGCCAGCAGCTTTTCACAGAACACTGAAGCTTTCTTT. The full variable domain, completed using reference TRBV7-3 and TRBJ1-1, is GAGVSQTPSNKVTEKGKYVELRCDPISGHTALYWYRQSLGQGPEFLIYFQGTGAADDSGLPNDRFFAVRPEGSVSTLKIQRTERGDSAVYLCASSFSQNTEAFFGQGTRLTVV.

This clone was observed once. CDR3 sequence: CASSLVGGYGYTF. Here the CDR3 DNA reads TGTGCCAGCAGCTTAGTGGGTGGCTATGGCTACACCTTC. This chain links TRBV7-2 with TRBJ1-2; D is uncertain. The V gene lost 1 base and the J gene lost 4 bases, with 7 bases spanning the gap. Germline V gene sequence: CDR1 SGHTA, CDR2 FQGNSA. The CDR3 contains 13 residues.

V gene TRBV4-1 combines with J gene TRBJ1-5; 7 bases agree with TRBD1. J lost 7 bases, V lost 3 bases, and 15 bases had no gene match. The CDR3 length is 17 residues. Germline assignment: CDR1 MGHRA and CDR2 YSYEKL. CDR3 in DNA: TGCGCCAGCAGCCAGACCGAATCAAGGGGGCGAGGACAGCCCCAGCATTTT. Translating gives CASSQTESRGRGQPQHF.

This chain links TRBV4-2 with TRBJ2-7; 10 bases are shared with TRBD2. CDR1 and CDR2 from the germline V gene are LGHNA and YNFKEQ. This CDR3 has 16 residues. Trimming took 0 bases from V and 4 from J; bases not matched to a gene: 6. CDR3 region: CASSQERGLAIYEQYF. The DNA of the CDR3 is TGTGCCAGCAGCCAAGAGAGGGGACTAGCGATTTACGAGCAGTACTTC.

This clone was observed once. This chain links TRBV3-1 (or the pseudogene TRBV3-2) with TRBJ2-1, with 9 bases that match TRBD2. The V segment lost 0 bases and the J segment 5 bases; nucleotides outside the gene matches: 8. The CDR3 extends over 17 amino acids. CDR1 LGHDT and CDR2 YNNKEL come from the germline V gene (reference sequence). This chain's CDR3 is CASSQDGQRGANNEQFF. CDR3 nucleotides: TGTGCCAGCAGCCAAGATGGCCAGCGGGGGGCGAACAATGAGCAGTTCTTC.

The rearrangement joins TRBV7-9 to TRBJ2-7; TRBD2 agrees at 10 bases. Trimming removed 3 bases from V and 6 bases from J; junction bases left unmatched: 8. CDR1 SEHNR and CDR2 FQNEAQ come from the germline V gene (reference sequence). CDR3 size: 15 residues. CDR3 DNA: TGTGCCAGCAGCTTTTACGAGCGGGAGGGCCCCGAGCAGTACTTC. It is translated as CASSFYEREGPEQYF.

This rearrangement joins TRBV19 to TRBJ1-2, with 9 bases aligning to TRBD1. V trimming: 5 bases; J trimming: 8 bases; junction bases outside the gene matches: 9. The germline gives CDR1 LNHDA, CDR2 SQIVND (reference sequence). This CDR3 has 14 residues. For the CDR3, the DNA is TGTGCCAGTAGTCCGGGACAGGGATTTGTCGGCTACACCTTC. Encoded protein: CASSPGQGFVGYTF. The full variable domain, with the rest looked up from reference TRBV19 and TRBJ1-2, is DGGITQSPKYLFRKEGQNVTLSCEQNLNHDAMYWYRQDPGQGLRLIYYSQIVNDFQKGDIAEGYSVSREKKESFPLTVTSAQKNPTAFYLCASSPGQGFVGYTFGSGTRLTVV.